Listed below are T cell receptor beta chains from one sample, sequenced in a study of STAT5B mutations in CD4+ large granular lymphocyte leukemia. Some clones are missing from TCRdb's copy, which holds only in-frame ones; the method was immunoSEQ multiplex PCR. The top ten hold around 9.6% of the sample, which has tens of thousands of clones, 74% seen once. Material: CD4+ T cells from blood buffy coats. The receptors come from a human donor in good health. Each CDR3 is given with its conserved first and last residue. Each record gives: V gene, clone size, J gene, D gene, CDR3 DNA, CDR3 protein. A D gene is named only where the DNA matches it firmly. Size values are once, few and many counts, or a class for expanded clones, and some rows have none.

>TRBV5-1|.|TRBJ1-1|.
TGCGCCAGCAGCTTTTCCCCTGTAGGGGACACTGAAGCTTTCTTT
CASSFSPVGDTEAFF
>TRBV7-3|.|TRBJ2-3|.
TGTGCCAGCAGCTTGGACAGCACAGATACGCAGTATTTT
CASSLDSTDTQYF
>TRBV5-1|.|TRBJ2-5|.
TGCGCCAGCAGCTTGGCCACAGGGCAAGAGACCCAGTACTTC
CASSLATGQETQYF
>TRBV7-9|once|TRBJ2-3|TRBD2
TGTGCCAGCAGCACGGGACTAGCGGGAGGGCCTAGCACAGATACGCAGTATTTT
CASSTGLAGGPSTDTQYF
>TRBV5-1|once|TRBJ1-1|.
TGCGCCAGCAGCTTGGGACACAGGATGAACACTGAAGCTTTCTTT
CASSLGHRMNTEAFF
>TRBV12-5|few|TRBJ1-5|.
TGTGCTAGTGGTTTGCAGGGGAATCAGCCCCAGCATTTT
CASGLQGNQPQHF
>TRBV7-9|.|TRBJ2-1|TRBD1
TGTGCCAGCAGCCCCGGACAGGGGGCGTGGAATGAGCAGTTCTTC
CASSPGQGAWNEQFF
>TRBV18|few|TRBJ1-4|.
TGTGCCAGCTCACGTCAACCAGGGGCAACTAATGAAAAACTGTTTTTT
CASSRQPGATNEKLFF
>TRBV28|.|TRBJ1-2|TRBD1
TGTGCCAGCAGTTTAAGCGGGGGAGGGGGCGGCTACACCTTC
CASSLSGGGGGYTF
>TRBV28|.|TRBJ1-2|TRBD1
TGTGCCAGCAGTTTCCGACAGGGTTATGGCTACACCTTC
CASSFRQGYGYTF
>TRBV6-6|.|TRBJ1-2|.
TGTGCCAGCAGTTACTCGGGGGAGGGCCATGGCTACACCTTC
CASSYSGEGHGYTF
>TRBV28|.|TRBJ2-1|TRBD2
TGTGCCAGCAGTTCAGTGGTCGGACTAGCGGGAGGGCAGGGGGATGAGCAGTTCTTC
CASSSVVGLAGGQGDEQFF
>TRBV5-5|.|TRBJ2-5|.
TGTGCCAGCAGCTTGTCGGCAGAGACCCAGTACTTC
CASSLSAETQYF
>TRBV11-3|few|TRBJ2-3|.
TGTGCCAGCAGCCTAAACAGGGCAGATACGCAGTATTTT
CASSLNRADTQYF
>TRBV4-2|few|TRBJ2-1|TRBD2
TGTGCCAGCAGCCTAGGGACTAGCGGACTCAATGAGCAGTTCTTC
CASSLGTSGLNEQFF
>TRBV28|.|TRBJ2-5|.
TGTGCCAGCAGTTCATGGACAGATAGGGAAGAGACCCAGTACTTC
CASSSWTDREETQYF
>TRBV4-1|.|TRBJ2-7|TRBD2
TGCGCCAGCAGCCAGGGGGGGGGTAGCTACGAGCAGTACTTC
CASSQGGGSYEQYF
>TRBV4-2|large|TRBJ2-3|TRBD2
TGTGCCAGCAGCCAAGCAGCGGGAGCCCGCACAGATACGCAGTATTTT
CASSQAAGARTDTQYF
>TRBV5-5|few|TRBJ1-4|.
TGTGCCAGCACCCAACGGGAGACAGCGGAACTGTTTTTT
CASTQRETAELFF
>TRBV28|.|TRBJ1-1|.
TGTGCCAGCGGTCTCCGTGGCACTGAAGCTTTCTTT
CASGLRGTEAFF
>TRBV6-5|.|TRBJ2-5|TRBD1
TGTGCCAGCAGCCGACAGGGGGCGAAAGAGACCCAGTACTTC
CASSRQGAKETQYF